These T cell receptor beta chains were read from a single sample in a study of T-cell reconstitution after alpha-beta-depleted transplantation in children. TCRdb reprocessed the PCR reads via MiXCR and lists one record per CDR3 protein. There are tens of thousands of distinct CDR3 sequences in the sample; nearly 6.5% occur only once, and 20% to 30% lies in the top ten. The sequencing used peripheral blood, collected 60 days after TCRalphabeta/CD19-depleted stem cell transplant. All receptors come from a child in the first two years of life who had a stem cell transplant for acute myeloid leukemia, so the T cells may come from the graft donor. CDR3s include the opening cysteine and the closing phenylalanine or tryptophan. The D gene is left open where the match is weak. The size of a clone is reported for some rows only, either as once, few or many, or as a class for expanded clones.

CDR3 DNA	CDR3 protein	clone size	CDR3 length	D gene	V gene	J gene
TGTGCCACCTTCGCCAGCTTCTTGGACGAGCAGTACTTC	CATFASFLDEQYF	many	13	.	TRBV24-1	TRBJ2-7
TGTGCCACCAGTGATTCAGCGGGAGGACCGGGAAATGAGCAGTTCTTC	CATSDSAGGPGNEQFF	many	16	TRBD2	TRBV24-1	TRBJ2-1
TGCGCCAGCAGCCCACTCACGGGCCCGTCCTCCTCTGGGGCCAACGTCCTGACTTTC	CASSPLTGPSSSGANVLTF	.	19	.	TRBV4-1	TRBJ2-6
TGTGCCAGCAGCCTCAAAGGGAGCTCCTACGAGCAGTACTTC	CASSLKGSSYEQYF	many	14	.	TRBV6-1	TRBJ2-7
TGCAGCGCTTTTGGGACTAGCGGGAGAAGTTTGAATGAGCAGTTCTTC	CSAFGTSGRSLNEQFF	many	16	TRBD2	TRBV20-1	TRBJ2-1
TGTGCCAGCAGCCTCCGGGACAGTGAGCAGTTCTTC	CASSLRDSEQFF	many	12	TRBD1	TRBV7-3	TRBJ2-1
TGTGCCAGCAGTTTTGATGAAGCGGGGGGGCCGGAGGAGACCCAGTACTTC	CASSFDEAGGPEETQYF	many	17	TRBD2	TRBV28	TRBJ2-5
TGTGCCACCAGTGATTACAGAGAGGGAGAGGAAGAGACCCAGTACTTC	CATSDYREGEEETQYF	many	16	.	TRBV24-1	TRBJ2-5
TGCGCCAGCAGCCAAGGACGAGTCCCGGGACAGGGTGGAGTAAACATTCAGTACTTC	CASSQGRVPGQGGVNIQYF	many	19	TRBD1	TRBV4-3	TRBJ2-4
TGTGCCAGCAGGGGGACTTTCACATCCTACGAGCAGTACTTC	CASRGTFTSYEQYF	many	14	.	TRBV4-2	TRBJ2-7
TGTGCCAGCAGGAGGGGGCGGATCGGGGAGCTGTTTTTT	CASRRGRIGELFF	many	13	TRBD1	TRBV27	TRBJ2-2
TGTGCCATCCGTCGCGCCGGGGAGCTGTTTTTT	CAIRRAGELFF	many	11	.	TRBV10-3	TRBJ2-2
TGTGCCAGCAGTTTTTGGGGCCGAAATCTGAACACTGAAGCTTTCTTT	CASSFWGRNLNTEAFF	many	16	.	TRBV28	TRBJ1-1
TGCAGTGCTAGCCGGGACGGCAATTCACCCCTCCACTTT	CSASRDGNSPLHF	many	13	.	TRBV20-1	TRBJ1-6
TGTGCCAGCAGTTTCCTAGCGGGAGGGCTCTACAATGAGCAGTTCTTC	CASSFLAGGLYNEQFF	many	16	TRBD2	TRBV27	TRBJ2-1
TGCAGCGTTGAAAAGGGGGCTTCTGGAAACACCATATATTTT	CSVEKGASGNTIYF	many	14	TRBD1	TRBV29-1	TRBJ1-3
TGTGCCAGCAGTTACTTGCTGTCCTCCTACAATGAGCAGTTCTTC	CASSYLLSSYNEQFF	many	15	.	TRBV28	TRBJ2-1
TGCAGTGCTCCCCGACCGGACTACGGATACAATGAGCAGTTCTTC	CSAPRPDYGYNEQFF	many	15	.	TRBV20-1	TRBJ2-1
TGTGCCAGCAGTTTATGGCCAGGGGGCAATCAGCCCCAGCATTTT	CASSLWPGGNQPQHF	many	15	.	TRBV28	TRBJ1-5
TGCAGTGCTAGAGACAGGGCTGGAAACACCATATATTTT	CSARDRAGNTIYF	many	13	.	TRBV20-1	TRBJ1-3
TGCAGTGCTAGAGCCGGGGCCCTTGGGGCCTACGAGCAGTACTTC	CSARAGALGAYEQYF	many	15	.	TRBV20-1	TRBJ2-7
TGTGCCAGCACCCCCCCCTCCTACAATGAGCAGTTCTTC	CASTPPSYNEQFF	many	13	.	TRBV6-6	TRBJ2-1
TGTGCCAGTAGTACGAGGGGGACTAGCGACTACGAGCAGTACTTC	CASSTRGTSDYEQYF	many	15	TRBD2	TRBV19	TRBJ2-7
TGTGCCACCGGGGGAGGGACGGAGACCCAGTACTTC	CATGGGTETQYF	many	12	TRBD2	TRBV15	TRBJ2-5
TGCGCCAGCAGCCACCCGACTAGCGGGAGTGGGGGAGAGACCCAGTACTTC	CASSHPTSGSGGETQYF	few	17	TRBD2	TRBV4-1	TRBJ2-5
TGTGCCACCGATACCGGGTCCCCCTACGAGCAGTACTTC	CATDTGSPYEQYF	.	13	.	TRBV6-2/TRBV6-3	TRBJ2-7
TGTGCCAGCTCACCGGGCGGAAGATATGAGCAGTTCTTC	CASSPGGRYEQFF	many	13	.	TRBV28	TRBJ2-1
TGTGCCACCTCGAAGGGGGGCCACTCCACAGATACGCAGTATTTT	CATSKGGHSTDTQYF	many	15	.	TRBV24-1	TRBJ2-3
TGTGCCAGCAGATCGTCGACAGGGGTTAATGAAAAACTGTTTTTT	CASRSSTGVNEKLFF	few	15	TRBD1	TRBV12-3/TRBV12-4	TRBJ1-4
TGTGCCAGCAGTAGGGCGGGATACGATCAGCCCCAGCATTTT	CASSRAGYDQPQHF	many	14	.	TRBV27	TRBJ1-5
TGCGCCAGCCCCCGAGGGACGACAGAGACCCAGTACTTC	CASPRGTTETQYF	many	13	.	TRBV5-1	TRBJ2-5
TGTGCCAGCAGCCTCCATTCCCCGGGGACTACAACAGATACGCAGTATTTT	CASSLHSPGTTTDTQYF	many	17	TRBD2	TRBV4-2	TRBJ2-3
TGTGCCAGCAGCCAAGTGGCGGGGAATCAGCCCCAGCATTTT	CASSQVAGNQPQHF	many	14	.	TRBV4-2	TRBJ1-5
TGTGCCAGCAGCCGCTCAGGCTACGAGCAGTACTTC	CASSRSGYEQYF	many	12	.	TRBV7-6	TRBJ2-7
TGTGCCAGCAAGAAAGGACAGGGAGCGGAAGAGCAGTACTTC	CASKKGQGAEEQYF	many	14	TRBD1	TRBV12-3/TRBV12-4	TRBJ2-7
TGCGCCAGCAGCCGAACGACGGGACTGAACACCGGGGAGCTGTTTTTT	CASSRTTGLNTGELFF	many	16	.	TRBV4-3	TRBJ2-2
TGTGCCAGCAGTTTGTACAGGGGAAAATACGAGCAGTACTTC	CASSLYRGKYEQYF	many	14	TRBD1	TRBV12-3/TRBV12-4	TRBJ2-7
TGTGCCAGCAGCTTGTGGGGGGGGGGCTTTCCCTACAATGAGCAGTTCTTC	CASSLWGGGFPYNEQFF	many	17	.	TRBV5-6	TRBJ2-1
TGTGCCAGCAGCTTAAACGGTCTCTACGAGCAGTACTTC	CASSLNGLYEQYF	.	13	.	TRBV7-3	TRBJ2-7
TGTGCCAGCAGTGGCCCAGGTAGCTCCTACGAGCAGTACTTC	CASSGPGSSYEQYF	many	14	.	TRBV25-1	TRBJ2-7
TGCAGCGCCCAACAGGGCCCTGAAGCTTTCTTT	CSAQQGPEAFF	few	11	.	TRBV29-1	TRBJ1-1
TGTGCCAGCAGCCCAAGCCGGGCCCTAGCTAACTATGGCTACACCTTC	CASSPSRALANYGYTF	many	16	.	TRBV5-6	TRBJ1-2
TGTGCCATCAGTGAGTTCCAGGCGGTTTTCTACGAGCAGTACTTC	CAISEFQAVFYEQYF	.	15	.	TRBV10-3	TRBJ2-7
TGCAGCGCGGAGCCCAATGAGCAGTTCTTC	CSAEPNEQFF	many	10	.	TRBV29-1	TRBJ2-1
TGTGCCATCAGTGAGAGGGGGACGGAAGGGGCGAGCCCATCTGGGGCCAACGTCCTGACTTTC	CAISERGTEGASPSGANVLTF	many	21	.	TRBV10-3	TRBJ2-6
TGTGCCAGCAGCTCGCCTCGGGTGGGGCAGAGTGAAAAACTGTTTTTT	CASSSPRVGQSEKLFF	few	16	.	TRBV7-2	TRBJ1-4
TGTGCCAGCAGTTTATTGGGGGGCGGAGGCTACACCTTC	CASSLLGGGGYTF	many	13	.	TRBV28	TRBJ1-2
TGTGCCAGCAGCGCCCCAGGGGGGGAGCAGTTCTTC	CASSAPGGEQFF	few	12	.	TRBV9	TRBJ2-1
TGCGCCAGCACTCGGGGCAGGGTCGATGAGCAGTTCTTC	CASTRGRVDEQFF	many	13	.	TRBV5-1	TRBJ2-1
TGTGCCAGCAGCTTAACGTTCTTAGTCGGCTACGAGCAGTACTTC	CASSLTFLVGYEQYF	many	15	.	TRBV7-2	TRBJ2-7
TGTGCCAGCAGTAGGGGTCTACAGGGAGCGGCCCAGTACTTC	CASSRGLQGAAQYF	many	14	.	TRBV27	TRBJ2-5
TGTGCCAGCAGCCCCGGGGTGTTCCTTTCTAGCACAGATACGCAGTATTTT	CASSPGVFLSSTDTQYF	.	17	.	TRBV7-6	TRBJ2-3
TGTGCCAGCAGCCAAGACGGGAGTTTAAATTACGAGCAGTACTTC	CASSQDGSLNYEQYF	many	15	.	TRBV14	TRBJ2-7
TGCGCCAGCAGCTTGGAAGTGGGGCCCAATCAGCCCCAGCATTTT	CASSLEVGPNQPQHF	many	15	.	TRBV5-1	TRBJ1-5